These 2 T cell receptor beta chains were all obtained from the same sample, sequenced in a study of cytotoxic CD8 clonotypes in ibrutinib-treated CLL. Produced via immunoSEQ multiplex PCR; TCRdb's table is partial and in-frame only. The sample contains approximately 150,000 clones, approximately 91% of which appear only once. The source material was PBMCs, sampled at disease progression, from a patient treated with ibrutinib. The source of these receptors is a human donor with chronic lymphocytic leukemia.

This clone has only a few counts. The V call is TRBV6-5, the J call TRBJ2-7; possible D gene TRBD1, 5 bases. CDR1 is MNHEY and CDR2 is SVGAGI in the germline V gene. V was cut by 6 bases and J by 2 bases, with 11 bases left in between. This CDR3 has 13 amino acids. The CDR3 bases are TGTGCCAGCAGCGTCGGCAGGGCCTACGAGCAGTACTTC. This codes for CASSVGRAYEQYF.

The chain combines TRBV9 with TRBJ2-1, with D uncertain. Trimming shortened V by 0 bases and J by 3 bases, and 10 bases separated the two germline ends. Germline V gene sequence: CDR1 SGDLS, CDR2 YYNGEE. The CDR3 has 15 amino acids. The CDR3 here is CASSVERWIYNEQFF. Written as DNA, the CDR3 is TGTGCCAGCAGCGTAGAAAGGTGGATCTACAATGAGCAGTTCTTC.